A selection of T cell receptor beta chains follows, all from one sample in a study of blood T cell repertoires in COVID-19. Profiling relied on immunoSEQ multiplex PCR, and the TCRdb table lists in-frame clones only, not all of them. The sample has around 100,000 clones; roughly 87% are singletons. Source material: peripheral blood. Receptors originate from a human donor in a cohort sampled during active COVID-19. Each CDR3 is given with its conserved first and last residue. The order of the fields is V gene, D gene, J gene, clone size, CDR3 DNA, CDR3 protein. The D gene is left open where the match is weak. Expanded clones are given a class, and other clones once, few, many or no size at all.

v_gene: TRBV19
d_gene: -
j_gene: TRBJ1-5
abundance: -
CDR3nt: TGTGCCAGTAGTATAAGCCACGAGGGTCAGCCCCAGCATTTT
CDR3aa: CASSISHEGQPQHF

v_gene: TRBV7-9
d_gene: TRBD1
j_gene: TRBJ2-1
abundance: few
CDR3nt: TGTGCCAGCAGGGGGACCGGGACAGGATACAATGAGCAGTTCTTC
CDR3aa: CASRGTGTGYNEQFF

v_gene: TRBV5-1
d_gene: TRBD2
j_gene: TRBJ2-1
abundance: -
CDR3nt: TGCGCCAGCACGAATAGCGGGATTCTCTCCTACAATGAGCAGTTCTTC
CDR3aa: CASTNSGILSYNEQFF

v_gene: TRBV7-9
d_gene: -
j_gene: TRBJ2-1
abundance: -
CDR3nt: TGTGCCAGCAGCTTACGAGTAGCGGAGTACAATGAGCAGTTCTTC
CDR3aa: CASSLRVAEYNEQFF

v_gene: TRBV5-4
d_gene: -
j_gene: TRBJ1-6
abundance: -
CDR3nt: TGTGCCAGCAGCTCAGGGGTTTATCAATCACCCCTCCACTTT
CDR3aa: CASSSGVYQSPLHF

v_gene: TRBV19
d_gene: TRBD1
j_gene: TRBJ1-1
abundance: -
CDR3nt: TGTGCCAGTATCGACCCCCTGGCAGGGGGGGCTTTCTTT
CDR3aa: CASIDPLAGGAFF

v_gene: TRBV5-5
d_gene: TRBD1
j_gene: TRBJ1-5
abundance: -
CDR3nt: TGTGCCAGCAGCTTTGCGGGACAGGGGTTACAGCCCCAGCATTTT
CDR3aa: CASSFAGQGLQPQHF

v_gene: TRBV24-1
d_gene: TRBD1
j_gene: TRBJ1-5
abundance: -
CDR3nt: TGTGCCACCAGTGAAACAGGGGTAAGCAATCAGCCCCAGCATTTT
CDR3aa: CATSETGVSNQPQHF

v_gene: TRBV29-1
d_gene: -
j_gene: TRBJ2-5
abundance: -
CDR3nt: TGCAGCGTAGACAGGTTCGAAGAGACCCAGTACTTC
CDR3aa: CSVDRFEETQYF

v_gene: TRBV11-2
d_gene: TRBD1
j_gene: TRBJ1-2
abundance: -
CDR3nt: TGTGCCAGCAGCCTGCCCACCGGGACAGGGGTTAGGGGCTACACCTTC
CDR3aa: CASSLPTGTGVRGYTF

v_gene: TRBV11-3
d_gene: TRBD2
j_gene: TRBJ2-5
abundance: -
CDR3nt: TGTGCCAGCAGCCCCGGGACTAGCGGGGGTCAAGAGACCCAGTACTTC
CDR3aa: CASSPGTSGGQETQYF

v_gene: TRBV28
d_gene: -
j_gene: TRBJ2-2
abundance: -
CDR3nt: TGTGCCAGCACCGGATACAGGCCCGAACACACCGGGGAGCTGTTTTTT
CDR3aa: CASTGYRPEHTGELFF

v_gene: TRBV6-8
d_gene: -
j_gene: TRBJ1-3
abundance: -
CDR3nt: TGTACCACAGTTAGACAATCGGACTCTGGAAACACCATATATTTT
CDR3aa: CTTVRQSDSGNTIYF

v_gene: TRBV6-6
d_gene: TRBD1
j_gene: TRBJ2-2
abundance: -
CDR3nt: TGTGCCAGCAGTTACTCGGACAGGGTATCTGCCGGGGAGCTGTTTTTT
CDR3aa: CASSYSDRVSAGELFF

v_gene: TRBV7-3
d_gene: -
j_gene: TRBJ2-1
abundance: -
CDR3nt: TGTGCCAGCAGCCCTACTAGTGGTTCCTACAATGAGCAGTTCTTC
CDR3aa: CASSPTSGSYNEQFF

v_gene: TRBV7-3
d_gene: -
j_gene: TRBJ2-7
abundance: -
CDR3nt: TGTGCCAGCAGCTCCCCCCCGGCGGTATTACGAGTGCAGTACTTC
CDR3aa: CASSSPPAVLRVQYF

v_gene: TRBV28
d_gene: -
j_gene: TRBJ2-3
abundance: -
CDR3nt: TGTGCCAGTGCTGGGTCGGGACTGGGTAGGGATACGCAGTATTTT
CDR3aa: CASAGSGLGRDTQYF

v_gene: TRBV24-1
d_gene: -
j_gene: TRBJ1-2
abundance: once
CDR3nt: TGTGCCACCAGTCACCCAACAGTCGGGGACTATGGCTACACCTTC
CDR3aa: CATSHPTVGDYGYTF

v_gene: TRBV30
d_gene: -
j_gene: TRBJ1-4
abundance: -
CDR3nt: TGTGCCTGGAGGGCAGGGCTAGGAAAACTGTTTTTT
CDR3aa: CAWRAGLGKLFF

v_gene: TRBV2
d_gene: TRBD2
j_gene: TRBJ2-1
abundance: few
CDR3nt: TGTGCCAGCAGCGTAGGGTCGGGACTAGCGGGGGGGCCCGGGCAGTTCTTC
CDR3aa: CASSVGSGLAGGPGQFF

v_gene: TRBV7-9
d_gene: TRBD1
j_gene: TRBJ1-1
abundance: -
CDR3nt: TGTGCCAGCAGCTTGGGGGACAGGACGAACACTGAAGCTTTCTTT
CDR3aa: CASSLGDRTNTEAFF

v_gene: TRBV21-1
d_gene: -
j_gene: TRBJ2-2
abundance: -
CDR3nt: TGTGCCAGCAGCTTACGCCAGGGGGGACTAGCGGGAGACACCGGGGAGCTGTTTTTT
CDR3aa: CASSLRQGGLAGDTGELFF

v_gene: TRBV7-6
d_gene: -
j_gene: TRBJ2-2
abundance: few
CDR3nt: TGTGCCAGCAGCTTAGTCGTCCGTAACACCGGGGAGCTGTTTTTT
CDR3aa: CASSLVVRNTGELFF

v_gene: TRBV5-5
d_gene: -
j_gene: TRBJ2-2
abundance: -
CDR3nt: TGTGCCAGCAGCATCCTAGAGGAAACCGGGGAGCTGTTTTTT
CDR3aa: CASSILEETGELFF

v_gene: TRBV6-4
d_gene: TRBD1
j_gene: TRBJ2-5
abundance: -
CDR3nt: TGTGCCAGCAGAGACGACAGGGCGGAGGAGACCCAGTACTTC
CDR3aa: CASRDDRAEETQYF

v_gene: TRBV7-3
d_gene: -
j_gene: TRBJ1-1
abundance: -
CDR3nt: TGTGCCAGCAGCGTCGGGGGGCCGACTGAAGCTTTCTTT
CDR3aa: CASSVGGPTEAFF

v_gene: TRBV9
d_gene: TRBD1
j_gene: TRBJ1-1
abundance: -
CDR3nt: TGTGCCAGCAGCCCCCGACAGGGGAACACTGAAGCTTTCTTT
CDR3aa: CASSPRQGNTEAFF

v_gene: TRBV4-1
d_gene: -
j_gene: TRBJ1-5
abundance: -
CDR3nt: TGCGCCAGCAGCCAAGACAGATATCAGCCCCAGCATTTT
CDR3aa: CASSQDRYQPQHF

v_gene: TRBV27
d_gene: TRBD1
j_gene: TRBJ1-5
abundance: -
CDR3nt: TGTGCCAGCAGGCTGACAGGGATCTCAGTGGGCAATCAGCCCCAGCATTTT
CDR3aa: CASRLTGISVGNQPQHF

v_gene: TRBV3-1/TRBV3-2
d_gene: -
j_gene: TRBJ2-2
abundance: -
CDR3nt: TGTGCCAGCAGCCTAGTCACAGGGTTAATGGCCGGGGAGCTGTTTTTT
CDR3aa: CASSLVTGLMAGELFF

v_gene: TRBV7-9
d_gene: -
j_gene: TRBJ2-1
abundance: -
CDR3nt: TGTGCCAGCAGCTTAGCCCTGAGCTCCTACAATGAGCAGTTCTTC
CDR3aa: CASSLALSSYNEQFF

v_gene: TRBV7-2
d_gene: TRBD2
j_gene: TRBJ2-7
abundance: -
CDR3nt: TGTGCCAGCAGCCGCACCCCGGGGGGGTCACCCTACGAGCAGTACTTC
CDR3aa: CASSRTPGGSPYEQYF

v_gene: TRBV7-7
d_gene: -
j_gene: TRBJ2-5
abundance: -
CDR3nt: TGTGCCAGCAGCCCTGGCAGGGGAGAGACCCAGTACTTC
CDR3aa: CASSPGRGETQYF

v_gene: TRBV11-3
d_gene: TRBD1
j_gene: TRBJ1-1
abundance: -
CDR3nt: TGTGCCAGCAGCCGACAGGGGGTCACTGAAGCTTTCTTT
CDR3aa: CASSRQGVTEAFF

v_gene: TRBV10-3
d_gene: -
j_gene: TRBJ2-5
abundance: -
CDR3nt: TGTGCCATCAGTGAGTCGTGGCAGGGTTTGCTTGAGACCCAGTACTTC
CDR3aa: CAISESWQGLLETQYF

v_gene: TRBV23-1
d_gene: -
j_gene: TRBJ2-7
abundance: -
CDR3nt: TGCGCCAGCAGTCAATCGCTCACTGCCCTTCCCTACGAGCAGTACTTC
CDR3aa: CASSQSLTALPYEQYF

v_gene: TRBV28
d_gene: -
j_gene: TRBJ1-4
abundance: -
CDR3nt: TGTGCCAGCAGCCCTGGTTGGGGGGAGCCTAATGAAAAACTGTTTTTT
CDR3aa: CASSPGWGEPNEKLFF

v_gene: TRBV10-2
d_gene: TRBD2
j_gene: TRBJ2-3
abundance: -
CDR3nt: TGCGCCAGTCAGGGACTAGCGGGAGTAGGGGATTCCACAGATACGCAGTATTTT
CDR3aa: CASQGLAGVGDSTDTQYF

v_gene: TRBV28
d_gene: TRBD1
j_gene: TRBJ1-6
abundance: -
CDR3nt: TGTGCCAGCATCCACAGGGGGACAGGGAGGTCACCCCTCCACTTT
CDR3aa: CASIHRGTGRSPLHF

v_gene: TRBV13
d_gene: TRBD2
j_gene: TRBJ2-1
abundance: -
CDR3nt: TGTGCCAGCAGCTCCCTGACTAGCGGGCCTTACAATGAGCAGTTCTTC
CDR3aa: CASSSLTSGPYNEQFF

v_gene: TRBV9
d_gene: -
j_gene: TRBJ2-7
abundance: -
CDR3nt: TGTGCCAGCAGCGTGGGCAGCTCCTACGAGCAGTACTTC
CDR3aa: CASSVGSSYEQYF

v_gene: TRBV24-1
d_gene: -
j_gene: TRBJ2-7
abundance: -
CDR3nt: TGTGCCACCAGTGACTCTAGAGGGTTC
CDR3aa: CATSDSRGF

v_gene: TRBV7-8
d_gene: TRBD1
j_gene: TRBJ1-5
abundance: -
CDR3nt: TGTGCCAGCAGCGTCGGACAGGGGAACAATCAGCCCCAGCATTTT
CDR3aa: CASSVGQGNNQPQHF

v_gene: TRBV5-1
d_gene: TRBD1
j_gene: TRBJ1-6
abundance: -
CDR3nt: TGCGCCAGCAGCCTGATCAGGGGGCCCGAAGAAAAGGATTCACCCCTCCACTTT
CDR3aa: CASSLIRGPEEKDSPLHF

v_gene: TRBV3-1/TRBV3-2
d_gene: TRBD1
j_gene: TRBJ1-2
abundance: few
CDR3nt: TGTGCCAGCAGCCAAGGAACAGGGGGCGCGCGGGGCTACACCTTC
CDR3aa: CASSQGTGGARGYTF

v_gene: TRBV5-8
d_gene: -
j_gene: TRBJ2-1
abundance: -
CDR3nt: TGTGCCAGCAGCTTGGAACTTTACAATGAGCAGTTCTTC
CDR3aa: CASSLELYNEQFF

v_gene: TRBV9
d_gene: -
j_gene: TRBJ2-1
abundance: -
CDR3nt: TGTGCCAGCAGCGTAAATCCCCCGAGCTCCTACAATGAGCAGTTCTTC
CDR3aa: CASSVNPPSSYNEQFF

v_gene: TRBV3-1/TRBV3-2
d_gene: -
j_gene: TRBJ1-3
abundance: -
CDR3nt: TGTGCCAGCAGCCGAGGACAGGGAAACACCATATATTTT
CDR3aa: CASSRGQGNTIYF

v_gene: TRBV5-4
d_gene: TRBD2
j_gene: TRBJ2-3
abundance: -
CDR3nt: TGTGCCAGCAGCTCGGGGGGACTAGCGGGATACACAGATACGCAGTATTTT
CDR3aa: CASSSGGLAGYTDTQYF

v_gene: TRBV28
d_gene: -
j_gene: TRBJ1-5
abundance: -
CDR3nt: TGTGCCAGCACCGAGTCACCGATGGAGCCCCAGCATTTT
CDR3aa: CASTESPMEPQHF

v_gene: TRBV5-5
d_gene: TRBD1
j_gene: TRBJ1-2
abundance: -
CDR3nt: TGTGCCAGCAGCGGGGGACAGGGTGCTAACTATGGCTACACCTTC
CDR3aa: CASSGGQGANYGYTF

v_gene: TRBV5-1
d_gene: TRBD1
j_gene: TRBJ2-3
abundance: -
CDR3nt: TGCGCCAGCAGCTTTTCGGACAGGGGGCGCGCAGATACGCAGTATTTT
CDR3aa: CASSFSDRGRADTQYF

v_gene: TRBV18
d_gene: TRBD2
j_gene: TRBJ2-7
abundance: -
CDR3nt: TGTGCCAGCTCACCAACGGCGGGGGAGCTCGAGCAGTACTTC
CDR3aa: CASSPTAGELEQYF

v_gene: TRBV28
d_gene: TRBD1
j_gene: TRBJ1-2
abundance: -
CDR3nt: TGTGCCACCCGGGACAGAATAATCTATGGCTACACCTTC
CDR3aa: CATRDRIIYGYTF

v_gene: TRBV10-2
d_gene: TRBD1
j_gene: TRBJ2-7
abundance: -
CDR3nt: TGCGCCAGCAGTGAGTGGGCAGGGGGCCACGAGCAGTACTTC
CDR3aa: CASSEWAGGHEQYF

v_gene: TRBV2
d_gene: TRBD1
j_gene: TRBJ2-7
abundance: -
CDR3nt: TGTGCCAGCAGAGAAACCGGGACAGGTTCCGAGCAGTACTTC
CDR3aa: CASRETGTGSEQYF

v_gene: TRBV7-6
d_gene: -
j_gene: TRBJ2-2
abundance: -
CDR3nt: TGTGCCAGCAGCTCGCCTGGCAGGCGAGACACCGGGGAGCTGTTTTTT
CDR3aa: CASSSPGRRDTGELFF

v_gene: TRBV19
d_gene: -
j_gene: TRBJ2-3
abundance: -
CDR3nt: TGTGCCAGTAGCAACGGTGAGGTATCAGATACGCAGTATTTT
CDR3aa: CASSNGEVSDTQYF

v_gene: TRBV3-1/TRBV3-2
d_gene: TRBD2
j_gene: TRBJ2-3
abundance: -
CDR3nt: TGTGCCAGCAGCCTGGACCCCCTTGGCGGGAGGGAGACAGATACGCAGTATTTT
CDR3aa: CASSLDPLGGRETDTQYF

v_gene: TRBV4-2
d_gene: -
j_gene: TRBJ1-1
abundance: -
CDR3nt: TGTGCCAGCAGCCCCAGGCCCCAGGACACTGAAGCTTTCTTT
CDR3aa: CASSPRPQDTEAFF